The 30 T cell receptor beta chains below all came from one sample that was sequenced in a study of cytomegalovirus exposure and HLA in healthy donors. PCR was performed using 60 Vbeta and 13 Jbeta primers. Generated by immunoSEQ multiplex PCR, the TCRdb table keeps only in-frame clones and is missing some. The sample has about 54,000 clones, approximately 80% seen once. The material sequenced was PBMCs. Receptors were obtained from a female donor in good health and CMV-seronegative.

The rearrangement uses TRBV7-9 and TRBJ1-6; D is unclear. The CDR3 has 14 residues. From germline, CDR1 is SEHNR and CDR2 FQNEAQ (reference sequence). V was shortened by 3 bases and J by 6 bases, with 9 bases between the two germline ends. The CDR3 DNA reads as TGTGCCAGCAGCTTGGGAGCCGTTAATTCACCCCTCCACTTT. Protein product: CASSLGAVNSPLHF.

The V call is TRBV6-6, the J call TRBJ1-2; 9 positions agree with TRBD1. The ends lost 4 bases at V and 4 bases at J; junction bases unmatched: 10. Germline CDR1 and CDR2: MNHNY and SVGAGI (reference sequence). The CDR3 is made up of 16 amino acids. Here the CDR3 DNA reads TGTGCCAGCAGTTCCCCCCGGGACAGGGTCGGCTATGGCTACACCTTC. It translates to CASSSPRDRVGYGYTF.

The CDR3 protein is CASSLGQAGYTF. DNA of the CDR3: TGTGCCAGCAGCCTGGGGCAGGCTGGCTACACCTTC. The V gene is TRBV5-5, the J gene TRBJ1-2, with a weak D call TRBD1 (5 bases). Germline V CDR1 and CDR2: SGHKS, YYEKEE (reference sequence). The V gene lost 4 bases and the J gene lost 7 bases, with 11 bases spanning the gap. The CDR3 contains 12 residues.

The chain uses TRBV19 and TRBJ1-1; TRBD1 matches at 9 bases. Germline-derived CDR1 and CDR2 are LNHDA and SQIVND (reference sequence). The CDR3 has 15 residues. Unmatched junction bases numbered 12, after V lost 9 bases and J lost 4 bases. For the CDR3, the DNA is TGTGCCAGCGATACAGGGGGCAGGGAGGCCACTGAAGCTTTCTTT. Its protein is CASDTGGREATEAFF.

CDR3 in amino acids: CASSLQPSRLAKNIQYF. For the CDR3, the DNA is TGTGCCAGCAGCTTACAACCCTCGAGGCTAGCCAAAAACATTCAGTACTTC. The chain employs TRBV7-2 and TRBJ2-4, with D unclear. CDR3 length: 17 amino acids. Germline loops: CDR1 SGHTA, CDR2 FQGNSA. Between the trimmed V and J ends, which lost 2 bases and 0 bases, there was a span of 14 bases.

The CDR3 is CASSYYSLAGDSYEQYF. The CDR3 DNA reads TGTGCCAGCAGTTACTATTCCCTAGCGGGGGACTCCTACGAGCAGTACTTC. This chain uses TRBV6-8 with TRBJ2-7, with TRBD2 matching 10 bases. The germline V gene encodes CDR1 MNHGY and CDR2 SAAAGT. The CDR3 has 17 amino acids. J lost 0 bases, V lost 1 base, and 6 bases had no gene match.

This clone was observed a few times. V gene TRBV10-1 combines with J gene TRBJ1-6; D unresolved. The CDR3 has 13 amino acids. Germline lookup yields CDR1 WNHNN and CDR2 SYGVQD (reference sequence). V was pared by 8 bases and J by 10 bases, with 15 bases between. The CDR3 here is CASQRVRGSPLHF. The DNA for the CDR3 is TGCGCCAGCCAGAGGGTCAGAGGCTCACCCCTCCACTTT.

This CDR3 is CASSFQGGWSNQPQHF. The CDR3 nucleotides are TGTGCCAGCAGCTTCCAAGGAGGATGGAGCAATCAGCCCCAGCATTTT. The chain links TRBV5-5 to TRBJ1-5; unclear D gene. V lost 2 bases to trimming and J lost 1 base, with 13 bases between them. The CDR3 is 16 amino acids. CDR1 is SGHKS and CDR2 is YYEKEE in the germline V gene (reference sequence).

In the case of this clone: The same CDR3 also results from other DNA sequences found in this sample. This chain connects TRBV7-3 to TRBJ1-1; weak D call: TRBD1 (5 bases). Looked up from germline, CDR1 is SGHTA and CDR2 is FQGTGA. This CDR3 has 13 residues. V was shortened by 3 bases and J by 3 bases, with 8 bases between the two germline ends. CDR3 loop: CASSFQGHTEAFF. The CDR3, as DNA: TGTGCCAGCAGCTTTCAGGGTCACACTGAAGCTTTCTTT.

The chain is built from TRBV9 and TRBJ2-7; tentatively, D is TRBD1 (6 bases). Trimming cost V 7 bases and J 6 bases, with 11 bases left between them. The CDR3 has 11 amino acids. In germline, CDR1 is SGDLS, CDR2 YYNGEE. CDR3 residues: CASGRGSEQYF. The CDR3 bases are TGTGCCAGCGGAAGGGGGTCCGAGCAGTACTTC.

This rearrangement joins TRBV5-1 to TRBJ2-3; TRBD2 matches at 7 bases. V lost 4 bases to trimming and J lost 4 bases; unmatched junction nucleotides: 9. The CDR3 length is 15 residues. Germline V gives CDR1 SGHRS, CDR2 YFSETQ. The CDR3 region is CASSTQAGRSDTQYF. The CDR3 DNA sequence: TGCGCCAGCAGCACACAAGCGGGGCGGTCAGATACGCAGTATTTT.

This chain uses TRBV12-5 with TRBJ2-6; D might be TRBD1 (6 bases). CDR3 length: 16 residues. Trimming removed 2 bases from V and 3 bases from J, with 11 bases in between. Germline CDR1 reads LGHNT; CDR2 reads FRNRAP. CDR3 sequence reads: CASGLYRDFGANVLTF. In DNA, the CDR3 is TGTGCTAGTGGTTTGTACAGGGATTTTGGGGCCAACGTCCTGACTTTC. Filled out from reference TRBV12-5 and TRBJ2-6, the complete variable domain reads DARVTQTPRHKVTEMGQEVTMRCQPILGHNTVFWYRQTMMQGLELLAYFRNRAPLDDSGMPKDRFSAEMPDATLATLKIQPSEPRDSAVYFCASGLYRDFGANVLTFGAGSRLTVL.

The V and J genes are TRBV21-1 and TRBJ2-3; the table assigns TRBD2, which was not confirmed against the DNA. TRBV21-1 is designated a pseudogene. The CDR3 covers 17 residues. In DNA, the CDR3 is TGTGCCAGCAGCAAATCGGAAACTAGCGGAAGCACAGATACGCAGTATTTT. Translated, it gives CASSKSETSGSTDTQYF.

The CDR3, as DNA: TGTGCCAGCAGGGACAGCTCCTACGAGCAGTACTTC. Protein sequence: CASRDSSYEQYF. The rearrangement links TRBV27 to TRBJ2-7; TRBD1 is a possible D gene (6 bases). Trimming pared 6 bases from V and 0 bases from J, leaving 6 bases between. The germline V gene encodes CDR1 MNHEY and CDR2 SMNVEV (reference sequence). The CDR3 has 12 residues.

The chain joins TRBV6-1 to TRBJ2-5, with 11 bases identical to TRBD2. Germline CDR1 is MNHNS and CDR2 is SASEGT. Unmatched junction bases numbered 15, after V lost 1 base and J lost 8 bases. The CDR3 length is 18 residues. For the CDR3, the DNA is TGTGCCAGCAGTGAAGTTACGGCTAGCGGGGGGTACCTCGGTACCCAGTACTTC. Its translation is CASSEVTASGGYLGTQYF.

The chain is built from TRBV2 and TRBJ2-7; 7 positions match TRBD1. Germline CDR1 reads SNHLY; CDR2 reads FYNNEI. The J segment lost 3 bases and the V segment lost 8 bases, leaving 4 bases of the junction unmatched. The CDR3 covers 12 residues. CDR3: CASQTGLYEQYF. CDR3 coding DNA: TGTGCCAGCCAGACAGGGCTCTACGAGCAGTACTTC.

This clone was found once. The chain couples TRBV9 to TRBJ1-3, with TRBD1 matching 8 bases. J lost 3 bases, V lost 4 bases, and 12 bases had no gene match. This CDR3 is built from 17 residues. Germline V gene data show CDR1 as SGDLS and CDR2 as YYNGEE. DNA for the CDR3: TGTGCCAGCAGCCCCCGCGGTCCGACAGGGGTTGGAAACACCATATATTTT. Translation: CASSPRGPTGVGNTIYF. Using reference TRBV9 and TRBJ1-3 for the parts outside the CDR3, the full variable domain is DSGVTQTPKHLITATGQRVTLRCSPRSGDLSVYWYQQSLDQGLQFLIQYYNGEERAKGNILERFSAQQFPDLHSELNLSSLELGDSALYFCASSPRGPTGVGNTIYFGEGSWLTVV.

This clone has a single count. The CDR3 protein is CASQTRLAGVADTQYF. The DNA of the CDR3 is TGTGCCAGTCAGACCCGACTAGCGGGGGTGGCAGATACGCAGTATTTT. The chain links TRBV19 to TRBJ2-3; 12 bases are shared with TRBD2. The junction had 10 bases not matched to a gene; V was cut back by 8 bases and J by 4 bases. Germline V CDR1 and CDR2: LNHDA, SQIVND (reference sequence). This CDR3 spans 16 amino acids.

This sequence joins TRBV30 and TRBJ2-7; no firm D call. With 3 bases removed from V and 0 bases from J, the gap between germline ends came to 12 bases. Germline V gene lookup returns CDR1 GTSNPN and CDR2 SVGIG (reference sequence). This CDR3 has 14 residues. The CDR3 DNA reads TGTGCCTGGAGCTCTTGCGGAGACTCCTACGAGCAGTACTTC. Protein product: CAWSSCGDSYEQYF.

This rearrangement joins TRBV18 to TRBJ1-5, with a tentative D call TRBD1 (5 bases). Trimming took 6 bases from V and 4 from J, leaving 13 bases between them. The CDR3 loop spans 14 amino acids. CDR1 and CDR2 from the germline V gene are KGHSH and LQKENI. Here the CDR3 reads CASSPGQGNQPQHF. In DNA, the CDR3 is TGTGCCAGCTCCCCCGGACAAGGTAATCAGCCCCAGCATTTT.

The chain recombines TRBV12-5 with TRBJ2-3; tentatively, D is TRBD1 (6 bases). Germline values: CDR1 LGHNT, CDR2 FRNRAP. The V and J ends lost 7 bases and 3 bases respectively, with 14 bases between them. This CDR3 is 14 amino acids long. The CDR3 DNA reads TGTGCTAGTGTTCGGCAAGGGGGTACAGATACGCAGTATTTT. Amino acid sequence: CASVRQGGTDTQYF.

The rearrangement uses TRBV25-1 and TRBJ1-1, with 9 positions matching TRBD1. CDR1 and CDR2 (germline): MGHDK, SYGVNS. The CDR3 consists of 15 residues. V gave up 4 bases and J gave up 4 bases; unmatched junction bases: 7. Written as DNA, the CDR3 is TGTGCCAGCAGTGGGAACAGGGGGCCAAGCACTGAAGCTTTCTTT. Translation: CASSGNRGPSTEAFF.

This clone was seen once. The chain employs TRBV5-1 and TRBJ2-2, with D tentatively TRBD2 (6 bases). V gave up 6 bases and J gave up 4 bases, with 19 bases separating them. The CDR3 length is 16 residues. CDR1 and CDR2 (germline): SGHRS, YFSETQ. The DNA of the CDR3 is TGCGCCAGCAACCCCGGCGGGGTTTCCCTCACCGGGGAGCTGTTTTTT. Protein product: CASNPGGVSLTGELFF.

The gene calls are TRBV6-5 and TRBJ1-4; maybe TRBD1 (6 bases). V shed 10 bases and J shed 8 bases, with 11 bases lying between them. The CDR3 has 11 amino acids. Germline CDR1 is MNHEY and CDR2 is SVGAGI. CDR3 DNA sequence: TGTGCCACCAAGGGGGGGGAAAAACTGTTTTTT. Residues: CATKGGEKLFF.

The chain uses TRBV27 and TRBJ2-1; the match to TRBD2 covers 8 bases. The germline CDR1 and CDR2 sequences are MNHEY and SMNVEV (reference sequence). Losses at the gene ends were 5 bases for V and 6 bases for J; bases not matched to a gene: 9. CDR3 length equals 15 residues. Here the CDR3 reads CASSPGVAGINEQFF. The CDR3 bases are TGTGCCAGCAGTCCAGGGGTAGCGGGAATCAATGAGCAGTTCTTC.

This chain connects TRBV7-2 to TRBJ1-6; 7 bases map to TRBD1. The length of the CDR3 is 16 residues. In germline, CDR1 is SGHTA, CDR2 FQGNSA. V was pared by 5 bases and J by 1 base, with 5 bases of the junction left unmatched. For the CDR3, the DNA is TGTGCCAGCAGCCCACGACAGGGATCCTATAATTCACCCCTCCACTTT. Translation: CASSPRQGSYNSPLHF.

The chain employs TRBV6-5 and TRBJ2-3; TRBD1 aligns across 7 bases. Per germline, CDR1 MNHEY and CDR2 SVGAGI. The CDR3 runs to 13 residues. J was trimmed by 2 bases and V by 9 bases; bases with no gene match: 5. The CDR3 sequence is CARSDRPTDTQYF. CDR3 DNA sequence: TGTGCCAGATCGGACAGGCCCACAGATACGCAGTATTTT.

The J gene is TRBJ2-3, the V gene TRBV6-5; D might be TRBD2 (7 bases). Germline-derived CDR1 and CDR2 are MNHEY and SVGAGI. Trimming pared 6 bases from V and 2 bases from J, leaving 15 bases between. The CDR3 totals 15 residues. CDR3 region: CASSGGRGTTDTQYF. The CDR3 DNA sequence: TGTGCCAGCAGCGGGGGGCGGGGGACCACAGATACGCAGTATTTT.

The chain joins TRBV15 to TRBJ2-6; no definite D call. CDR1 is LNHNV, CDR2 YYDKDF, per germline (reference sequence). The CDR3 loop spans 16 amino acids. Trimming stripped 8 bases from V and 0 bases from J, with 14 bases between. In DNA, the CDR3 is TGTGCCACCCGGAGCGAGAGTTCCTCTGGGGCCAACGTCCTGACTTTC. Translating gives CATRSESSSGANVLTF.

The chain has TRBV7-9 and TRBJ2-7; TRBD1 matches at 9 bases. Germline CDR1 is SEHNR and CDR2 is FQNEAQ (reference sequence). The CDR3 consists of 14 residues. With V trimmed by 1 base and J by 3 bases, 1 base remained unmatched. The CDR3 coding sequence is TGTGCCAGCAGCTTAGAGGACAGGGGCTACGAGCAGTACTTC. It codes for CASSLEDRGYEQYF.